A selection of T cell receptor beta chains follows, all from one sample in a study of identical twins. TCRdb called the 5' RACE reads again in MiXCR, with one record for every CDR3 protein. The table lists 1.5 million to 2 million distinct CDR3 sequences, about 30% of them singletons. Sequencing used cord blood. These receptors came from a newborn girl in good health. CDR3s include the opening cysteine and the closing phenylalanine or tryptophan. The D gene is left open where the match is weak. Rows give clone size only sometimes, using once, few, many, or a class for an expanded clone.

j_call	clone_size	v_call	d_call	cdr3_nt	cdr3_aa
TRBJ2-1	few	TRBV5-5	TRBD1	TGTGCCAGCTCCTGGCCGGAGGGGACAGGGGACCCCTCTTCAAATGAGCAGTTCTTC	CASSWPEGTGDPSSNEQFF
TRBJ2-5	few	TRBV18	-	TGTGCCAGCTCACCGGAGCACTTCAGGGAAGTCGAGACCCAGTACTTC	CASSPEHFREVETQYF
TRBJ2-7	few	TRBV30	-	TGTGCCTGGAGTGTTGGGGGAGCCTACGAGCAGTACTTC	CAWSVGGAYEQYF
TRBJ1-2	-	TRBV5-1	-	TGCGCCAGCAGCACGACAGGAATCGATGGCTACACCTTC	CASSTTGIDGYTF
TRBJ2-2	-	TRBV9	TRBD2	TGTGCCAGCAGCCGCGCCGGGAGGACGAACACCGGGGAGCTGTTTTTT	CASSRAGRTNTGELFF
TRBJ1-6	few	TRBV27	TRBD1	TGTGCCAGCAGTTTCAGGGACAGGACCTCCTATAATTCACCCCTCCACTTT	CASSFRDRTSYNSPLHF
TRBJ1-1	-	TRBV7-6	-	TGTGCCAGCAGCTTACCCCGGGGAATGAACACTGAAGCTTTCTTT	CASSLPRGMNTEAFF
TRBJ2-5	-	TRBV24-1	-	TGTGCCACCAGTGATTTGTGGGGAGAGACCCAGTACTTC	CATSDLWGETQYF
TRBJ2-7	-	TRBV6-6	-	TGTGCCAGCAGAACAGCGGAGCGCTTCTACGAGCAGTACTTC	CASRTAERFYEQYF
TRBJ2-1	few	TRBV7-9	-	TGTGCCAGCAGCCCCGTCGGGGCGGGGAATGAGCAGTTCTTC	CASSPVGAGNEQFF
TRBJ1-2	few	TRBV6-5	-	TGTGCCAGCAGACAACAGCTAGACTATGGCTACACCTTC	CASRQQLDYGYTF
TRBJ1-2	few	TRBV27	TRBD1	TGTGCCAGCACCCAACGACCTGGGACAGGGAGCGGCTACACCTTC	CASTQRPGTGSGYTF
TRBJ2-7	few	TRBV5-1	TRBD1	TGCGCCAGCAGCTTGGGCCCCCTTCAGGGGGCTGGCTACGAGCAGTACTTC	CASSLGPLQGAGYEQYF
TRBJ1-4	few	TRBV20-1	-	TGCAGTGCTTGCCGGGACGGTTATAATGAAAAACTGTTTTTT	CSACRDGYNEKLFF
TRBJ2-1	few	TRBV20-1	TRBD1	TGCAGTGCTAGCCGTGGGACAGACTCCTACAATGAGCAGTTCTTC	CSASRGTDSYNEQFF
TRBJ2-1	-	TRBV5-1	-	TGCGCCAGCAGCTTGAGTGGGGGGCCTTTGCATGAGCAGTTCTTC	CASSLSGGPLHEQFF
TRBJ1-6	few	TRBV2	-	TGTGCCAGCGCTAGACAAGGGGGGAATTCACCCCTCCACTTT	CASARQGGNSPLHF
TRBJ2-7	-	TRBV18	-	TGTGCCAGCTCACCACAAAGGGTTGGCGAGCAGTACTTC	CASSPQRVGEQYF
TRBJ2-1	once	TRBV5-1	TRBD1	TGCGCCAGCAGCACGACAGGGGCTACCAATGGGCAGTTCTTC	CASSTTGATNGQFF
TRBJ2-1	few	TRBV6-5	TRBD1	TGTGCCAGCAGTCCGGACAGGGCGGTACACAATGAGCAGTTCTTC	CASSPDRAVHNEQFF
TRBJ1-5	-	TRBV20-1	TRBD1	TGCAGTGCCTCGGACGGAGGGGGCGATCAGCCCCAGCATTTT	CSASDGGGDQPQHF
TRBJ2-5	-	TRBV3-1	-	TGTGCCAGCAGCCAAGTTAGGGGGTCGGGCCAAGAGACCCAGTACTTC	CASSQVRGSGQETQYF
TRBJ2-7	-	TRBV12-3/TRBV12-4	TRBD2	TGTGCCAGCAGTGGACTAGCGGGGGCTAGCTCCTACAATGAGCAGTACTTC	CASSGLAGASSYNEQYF
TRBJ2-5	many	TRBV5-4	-	TGTGCCAGCAGCTTCGCTCGACCAGAGACCCAGTACTTC	CASSFARPETQYF
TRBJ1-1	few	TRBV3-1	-	TGTGCCAGCAGATCAAGACGGGGGCCTATGAACACTGAAGCTTTCTTT	CASRSRRGPMNTEAFF
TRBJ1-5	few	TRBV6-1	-	TGTGCCAGCAGTGAAGGAAGGGGGAGACAGCCCCAGCATTTT	CASSEGRGRQPQHF
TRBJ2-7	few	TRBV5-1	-	TGCGCCAGCACCCCACAGGGACCCAACTCCTACGAGCAGTACTTC	CASTPQGPNSYEQYF